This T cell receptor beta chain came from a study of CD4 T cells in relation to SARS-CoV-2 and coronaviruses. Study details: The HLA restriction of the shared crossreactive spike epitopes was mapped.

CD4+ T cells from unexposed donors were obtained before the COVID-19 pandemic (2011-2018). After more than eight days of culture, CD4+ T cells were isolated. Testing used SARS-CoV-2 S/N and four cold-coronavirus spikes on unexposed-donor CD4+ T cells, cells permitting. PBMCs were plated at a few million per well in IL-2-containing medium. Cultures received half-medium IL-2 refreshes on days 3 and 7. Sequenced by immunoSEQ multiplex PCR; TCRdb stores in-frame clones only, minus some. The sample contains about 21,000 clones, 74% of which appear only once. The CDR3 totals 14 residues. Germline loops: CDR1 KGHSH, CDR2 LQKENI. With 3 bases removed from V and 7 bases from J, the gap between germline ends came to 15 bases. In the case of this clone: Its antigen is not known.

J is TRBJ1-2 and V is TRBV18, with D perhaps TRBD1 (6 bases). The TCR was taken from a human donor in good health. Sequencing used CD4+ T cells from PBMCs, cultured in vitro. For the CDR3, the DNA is TGTGCCAGCTCACCCAATCCACAGGGATCTGGCTACACCTTC. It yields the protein CASSPNPQGSGYTF.